The 4 T cell receptor beta chains listed next were all sequenced from one sample in a study of identical twins. A single record per CDR3 protein comes from TCRdb applying MiXCR to the 5' RACE reads. The sample includes 420,000 or so distinct CDR3 sequences, under 20% seen only once; the top ten take roughly an eighth. The sample consisted of naive T cells sorted from blood. The receptor source for this set is a man aged 45-65 years in good health.

This clonotype was picked up a small number of times. This chain connects TRBV28 to TRBJ2-5; D is ambiguous. Germline-derived CDR1 and CDR2 are MDHEN and SYDVKM. V lost 6 bases to trimming and J lost 2 bases, with 16 bases between them. The CDR3 is made up of 15 amino acids. In DNA, the CDR3 is TGTGCCAGCAGGTTTAGTCTGGGATTACAAGAGACCCAGTACTTC. Protein: CASRFSLGLQETQYF.

This chain connects TRBV4-3 to TRBJ1-2, with 7 positions matching TRBD1. Trimming at V came to 0 bases and at J to 5 bases, leaving 3 bases not matched to a gene. Germline values: CDR1 LGHNA, CDR2 YSLEER. The CDR3 has 14 residues. CDR3 sequence reads: CASSQDHRGYGYTF. CDR3 nucleotides: TGCGCCAGCAGCCAAGATCACAGGGGATATGGCTACACCTTC.

This clonotype has ten or more counts. The chain links TRBV4-2 to TRBJ1-4; D is unclear. The germline V gene encodes CDR1 LGHNA and CDR2 YNFKEQ. V lost 1 base and J lost 8, with 14 bases in between. This CDR3 has 15 residues. The CDR3: CASSQAVGSGEKLFF. As DNA, the CDR3 is TGTGCCAGCAGCCAAGCCGTAGGGAGTGGCGAAAAACTGTTTTTT.

This clonotype showed up many times. CDR3 in amino acids: CASSLIRQEPQETQYF. CDR3 sequence (DNA): TGTGCCAGCAGTTTGATCAGGCAAGAACCTCAAGAGACCCAGTACTTC. V is TRBV12-3 or TRBV12-4 and J is TRBJ2-5; no clear D. CDR3 length: 16 residues. V gave up 3 bases and J gave up 2 bases, with 16 bases separating them.